These 15 T cell receptor beta chains share one sample of origin, sequenced in a study of T cells in Graves' hyperthyroidism and ophthalmopathy (dated by TCRdb to the late 2010s). The library was produced with multiplex PCR. The data were produced on an Illumina HiSeq 2000. The TCR beta CDR3 regions were amplified from RNA transcripts. The TCR CDR3 was subjected to a first round of RT-PCR using the HTBI primer set and the Qiagen OneStep RT-PCR kit. TCRdb reprocessed the public reads (quality trimming at Q25 with fastp, clone calling with MiXCR) and kept in-frame beta chains. When rows share a CDR3 protein, they turn into one entry using the most common DNA and genes. In this sample the table shows around 580,000 distinct CDR3 sequences, around 42% of which occur a single time. About 7.8% of the sample belongs to the ten largest clones. The sequencing input was peripheral blood or thyroid tissue (not recorded which). The receptors originated from a woman aged 18 to 35 with Graves' hyperthyroidism.

The chain employs TRBV9 and TRBJ2-7; 16 positions match TRBD2. Germline V gives CDR1 SGDLS, CDR2 YYNGEE. The length of the CDR3 is 17 residues. V dropped 0 bases and J dropped 3; count of bases not matched to a gene: 3. The CDR3 DNA follows: TGTGCCAGCAGCGTAGGGGGGACTAGCGGGAGGGACTACGAGCAGTACTTC. Protein: CASSVGGTSGRDYEQYF.

The rearrangement joins TRBV2 to TRBJ2-3; 7 positions match TRBD1. The V gene's germline CDR1 is SNHLY and CDR2 FYNNEI. The CDR3 has 14 amino acids. Trimming took 6 bases from V and 2 from J; bases not matched to a gene: 5. The CDR3 nucleotides read TGTGCCAGCAGCCCGGGACAGACCACAGATACGCAGTATTTT. The encoded protein is CASSPGQTTDTQYF.

CDR3 sequence: CASSDLPGANYEQYF. The CDR3 coding sequence is TGTGCCAGCAGTGATCTTCCGGGGGCGAATTACGAGCAGTACTTC. The chain employs TRBV2 and TRBJ2-7; D might be TRBD1 or TRBD2, each matching 6 bases. This CDR3 has 15 amino acids. Trimming took off 3 bases at V and 4 bases at J, with 16 bases between the two ends. Per germline, CDR1 SNHLY and CDR2 FYNNEI. Complete variable domain (other parts from reference TRBV2 and TRBJ2-7): EPEVTQTPSHQVTQMGQEVILRCVPISNHLYFYWYRQILGQKVEFLVSFYNNEISEKSEIFDDQFSVERPDGSNFTLKIRSTKLEDSAMYFCASSDLPGANYEQYFGPGTRLTVT.

The J gene is TRBJ2-6, the V gene TRBV29-1; 7 nucleotides match TRBD1. This CDR3 spans 16 amino acids. Germline V gives CDR1 SQVTM, CDR2 ANQGSEA. Trimming removed 0 bases from V and 2 bases from J; junction bases left unmatched: 4. The CDR3 DNA is TGCAGCGTTGAAGATCGAGACAGGGCTGGGGCCAACGTCCTGACTTTC. Residues: CSVEDRDRAGANVLTF.

V usage is TRBV20-1 and J usage is TRBJ2-7; weak D call: TRBD1 (6 bases). CDR3 length: 10 residues. Looked up from germline, CDR1 is DFQATT and CDR2 is SNEGSKA (reference sequence). V dropped 4 bases and J dropped 7 bases, with 8 bases sitting between them. CDR3 in amino acids: CSANRDEQYF. The CDR3 DNA reads as TGCAGTGCTAACAGGGATGAGCAGTACTTC.

This clonotype came up a few times. V is TRBV2 and J is TRBJ2-2, with 10 bases lining up with TRBD2. This CDR3 has 14 residues. CDR1 is SNHLY and CDR2 is FYNNEI in the germline V gene. V was pared by 10 bases and J by 5 bases, with 7 bases of the junction left unmatched. CDR3 nucleotide sequence: TGTGCCACTCAGGGACTAGCGAGGACCGGGGAGCTGTTTTTT. Its protein product is CATQGLARTGELFF.

This clonotype was detected a few times. V gene TRBV20-1 combines with J gene TRBJ2-5; tentative D call: TRBD1 (5 bases). Germline V lookup: CDR1 DFQATT, CDR2 SNEGSKA (reference sequence). This CDR3 has 14 residues. Trimming took 0 bases from V and 4 from J, leaving 12 bases between them. This CDR3 reads CSAREGRARETQYF. CDR3 coding DNA: TGCAGTGCTAGAGAGGGCAGGGCCCGAGAGACCCAGTACTTC.

The chain links TRBV29-1 to TRBJ1-2, with D perhaps TRBD1 (5 bases). The CDR3 has 13 amino acids. CDR1 and CDR2 from the germline V gene are SQVTM and ANQGSEA. V lost 7 bases to trimming and J lost 8 bases, with 20 bases between them. CDR3 coding DNA: TGCAGCGCCTCCCCGTCGGGGGATGGCGGCTACACCTTC. Translating gives CSASPSGDGGYTF.

This clonotype was detected ten times or more. V and J are TRBV19 and TRBJ1-5; perhaps TRBD1 as D (5 bases). This CDR3 is 13 amino acids long. Germline CDR1 reads LNHDA; CDR2 reads SQIVND (reference sequence). V was pared by 7 bases and J by 3 bases, with 10 bases between. The DNA of the CDR3 is TGTGCCAGTACGGGGGAGTTCAATCAGCCCCAGCATTTT. Translated, it gives CASTGEFNQPQHF.

The rearrangement links TRBV7-2 to TRBJ2-7; 13 bases map to TRBD2. Germline V lookup: CDR1 SGHTA, CDR2 FQGNSA. After removal of 5 bases from V and 8 bases from J, the junction contained 6 bases not matched to a gene. The length of the CDR3 is 14 residues. The chain's CDR3 is CASSDRLAGGQQYF. CDR3 sequence (DNA): TGTGCCAGCAGCGACCGACTAGCGGGAGGACAGCAGTACTTC.

On this clonotype: One base away lies a much larger clone, so this may be a sequencing read error. The V call is TRBV20-1, the J call TRBJ1-2; TRBD1 is a possible D gene (6 bases). Per the germline V gene, CDR1 is DFQATT and CDR2 is SNEGSKA (reference sequence). The CDR3 spans 13 residues. For the CDR3, the DNA is TGCAGTGCTACCCCTCCGGGGGCGCGAGGCTACGCCTTC. Residues: CSATPPGARGYAF.

The rearrangement joins TRBV5-1 to TRBJ2-7; TRBD1 agrees at 10 bases. The J segment lost 4 bases and the V segment lost 4 bases, leaving 11 bases of the junction unmatched. The length of the CDR3 is 16 residues. Germline V gene data show CDR1 as SGHRS and CDR2 as YFSETQ. CDR3 residues: CASSLKTGGAGYEQYF. As DNA, the CDR3 is TGCGCCAGCAGCCTGAAGACAGGGGGCGCGGGGTACGAGCAGTACTTC.

This clonotype was detected many times. The chain links TRBV27 to TRBJ2-7; D remains ambiguous. Germline CDR1 is MNHEY and CDR2 is SMNVEV (reference sequence). V shed 7 bases and J shed 3 bases, with 13 bases lying between them. The CDR3 contains 13 residues. CDR3 region: CASTPARRYEQYF. CDR3 nucleotides: TGTGCCAGCACCCCCGCTCGCCGCTACGAGCAGTACTTC.

This clonotype appeared many times. The chain has TRBV6-1 and TRBJ2-7, with D perhaps matching TRBD2 (6 bases). CDR3 length equals 15 residues. V was pared by 5 bases and J by 5 bases, with 19 bases between. Germline assignment: CDR1 MNHNS and CDR2 SASEGT. The DNA for the CDR3 is TGTGCCAGCAGTCCGAATGTTGGGGGGAGAGACGAGCAGTACTTC. This sequence encodes CASSPNVGGRDEQYF.

Ten or more counts support this clonotype. The chain employs TRBV12-3 or TRBV12-4 and TRBJ1-1; D unclear. Trimming took off 4 bases at V and 11 bases at J, with 17 bases between the two ends. This CDR3 region has 13 residues. This chain's CDR3 is CASSSLVGGQAFF. CDR3 nucleotide sequence: TGTGCCAGCAGTTCCCTGGTGGGAGGCCAGGCTTTCTTT.